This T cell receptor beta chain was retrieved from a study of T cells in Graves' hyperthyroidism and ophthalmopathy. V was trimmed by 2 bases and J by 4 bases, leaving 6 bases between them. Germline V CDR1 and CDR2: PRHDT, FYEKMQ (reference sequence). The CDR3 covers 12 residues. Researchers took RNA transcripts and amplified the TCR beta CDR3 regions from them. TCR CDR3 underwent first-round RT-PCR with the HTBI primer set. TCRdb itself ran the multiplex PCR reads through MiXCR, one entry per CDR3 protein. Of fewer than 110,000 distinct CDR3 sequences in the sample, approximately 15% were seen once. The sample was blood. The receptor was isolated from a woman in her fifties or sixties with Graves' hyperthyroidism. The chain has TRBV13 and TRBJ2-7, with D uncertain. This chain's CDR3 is CASSLQNYEQYF. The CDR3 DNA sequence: TGTGCCAGCAGCTTACAGAATTACGAGCAGTACTTC.